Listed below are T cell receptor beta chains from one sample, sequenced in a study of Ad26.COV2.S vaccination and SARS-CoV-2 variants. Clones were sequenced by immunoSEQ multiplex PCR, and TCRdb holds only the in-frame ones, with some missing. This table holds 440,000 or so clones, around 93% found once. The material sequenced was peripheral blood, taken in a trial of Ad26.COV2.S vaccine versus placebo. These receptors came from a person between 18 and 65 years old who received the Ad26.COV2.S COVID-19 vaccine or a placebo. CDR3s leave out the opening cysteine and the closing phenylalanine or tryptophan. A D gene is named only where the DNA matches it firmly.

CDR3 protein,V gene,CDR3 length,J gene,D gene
ASSFNSHGYEQY,TRBV5-1,12,TRBJ2-7,.
ASSPDRAARSYT,TRBV27,12,TRBJ1-2,TRBD1
ASSVKGQNEKLF,TRBV9,12,TRBJ1-4,TRBD1
ASSDRGHNSPLH,TRBV6-8,12,TRBJ1-6,TRBD1
ASSLSGTNTGELF,TRBV5-1,13,TRBJ2-2,TRBD2
ASSLDRNSKRDTEAF,TRBV5-1,15,TRBJ1-1,.
ASSFRDRGLDEQF,TRBV11-2,13,TRBJ2-1,TRBD1
ASSADRGLYEQY,TRBV5-1,12,TRBJ2-7,TRBD1
ASSLLIPGQRQETQY,TRBV5-8,15,TRBJ2-5,TRBD1
ASSRLAGGQETQY,TRBV3-1/TRBV3-2,13,TRBJ2-5,TRBD2
ASSTPYPQGGYGYT,TRBV19,14,TRBJ1-2,.
ASSLGVNTIY,TRBV7-2,10,TRBJ1-3,.
ASSLVSGGQNTGELF,TRBV7-6,15,TRBJ2-2,.
ASSSQGAYQPQH,TRBV28,12,TRBJ1-5,TRBD1
ASSLASDTQY,TRBV5-1,10,TRBJ2-3,.
ASSRGAQETQY,TRBV27,11,TRBJ2-5,.
ASSRTDLLEAF,TRBV7-6,11,TRBJ1-1,.